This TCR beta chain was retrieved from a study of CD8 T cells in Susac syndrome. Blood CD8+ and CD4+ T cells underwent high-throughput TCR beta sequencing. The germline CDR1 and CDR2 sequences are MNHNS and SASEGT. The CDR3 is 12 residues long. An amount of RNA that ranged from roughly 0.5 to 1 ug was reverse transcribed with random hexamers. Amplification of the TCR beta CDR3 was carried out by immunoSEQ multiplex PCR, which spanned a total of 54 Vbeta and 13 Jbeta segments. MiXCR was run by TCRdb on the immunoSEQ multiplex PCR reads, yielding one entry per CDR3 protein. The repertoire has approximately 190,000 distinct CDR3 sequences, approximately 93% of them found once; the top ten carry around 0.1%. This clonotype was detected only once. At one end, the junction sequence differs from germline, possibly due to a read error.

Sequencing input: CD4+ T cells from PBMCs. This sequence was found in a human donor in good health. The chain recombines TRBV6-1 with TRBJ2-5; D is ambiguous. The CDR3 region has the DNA TGTGCCAGCAGTGAAAAACAAGCGACCCAGTACTTC. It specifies CASSEKQATQYF.